The source of this T cell receptor (beta chain) is a study of glioma-infiltrating T cells. This clonotype has more than one count but fewer than ten. Its antigen is currently unknown. CDR1 and CDR2 from the germline V gene are KGHSH and LQKENI. This CDR3 comprises 15 residues. Trimming removed 3 bases at V and 5 bases at J, with 16 bases between. The study, taken as a whole, reports: Gliomas, especially low-grade, showed above-expected tissue-blood divergence; non-neoplastic patients showed below. CDR3 overlap between tissue and blood was very small.

Amplification of TCR alpha and beta CDR3 regions from RNA used iRepertoire nested multiplex PCR. For one-step reverse transcription and amplification, roughly 100-400 ng of tissue mRNA or PBMC total RNA was used. One entry per CDR3 protein results from TCRdb running MiXCR on the multiplex PCR reads. The table lists around 130,000 distinct CDR3 sequences, roughly a quarter of them singletons. Sequenced input: glioma tissue, nonneoplastic brain tissue, or PBMCs (not recorded which). The clonotype comes from a human donor with low-grade glioma or glioblastoma, undergoing nonglioma brain surgery, or in good health (not recorded which). This chain links TRBV18 with TRBJ1-1, with TRBD1 as a possible D gene (5 bases). CDR3 nucleotide sequence: TGTGCCAGCTCACCTGGGACTGGGGTAGGAACTGAAGCTTTCTTT. Encoded protein: CASSPGTGVGTEAFF.